This entry lists 15 T cell receptor beta chains sequenced from one sample in a study of human T cells and chemical hapten exposure. Time point meaning: patch test 1, 2 weeks after DPC sensitization. The treatment here: therapeutic diphenylcyclopropenone sensitization with weekly scalp DPC. MiXCR was run by TCRdb on the RACE reads, yielding one entry per CDR3 protein. Of 300,000 to 400,000 distinct CDR3 sequences in the sample, around 6.9% were seen once. The material was whole blood, obtained in connection with sensitization to the hapten diphenylcyclopropenone (DPC). These receptors came from a young woman with alopecia areata. Some clones in this sample may be carry-over from other donors' samples.

Many counts were recorded for this clonotype. This chain connects TRBV2 to TRBJ2-3, with 10 nucleotides matching TRBD2. The germline V gene encodes CDR1 SNHLY and CDR2 FYNNEI. The CDR3 contains 15 residues. The DNA of the CDR3 is TGTTCTTCGTCCTCTAGCGGGGGACGCACAGATACGCAGTATTTT. It yields the protein CSSSSSGGRTDTQYF.

CDR3 amino acids: CSVGVAGGPTDTQYF. The CDR3 DNA sequence: TGCAGCGTTGGGGTAGCGGGGGGGCCCACAGATACGCAGTATTTT. J is TRBJ2-3 and V is TRBV29-1; 11 bases fit TRBD2. After removal of 4 bases from V and 2 bases from J, the junction contained 5 bases not matched to a gene. This CDR3 spans 15 amino acids. Per the germline V gene, CDR1 is SQVTM and CDR2 is ANQGSEA.

This clonotype was detected a few times. This rearrangement joins TRBV15 to TRBJ1-4; 7 bases match TRBD1. The J segment lost 5 bases and the V segment lost 2 bases, leaving 11 bases of the junction unmatched. The CDR3 totals 17 residues. The germline gives CDR1 LNHNV, CDR2 YYDKDF (reference sequence). CDR3 nucleotides: TGTGCCACCAGCAGAAACCGACAGGGTCGGGGGAATGAAAAACTGTTTTTT. Translated, it gives CATSRNRQGRGNEKLFF. The variable domain in full, completed from reference TRBV15 and TRBJ1-4, reads DAMVIQNPRYQVTQFGKPVTLSCSQTLNHNVMYWYQQKSSQAPKLLFHYYDKDFNNEADTPDNFQSRRPNTSFCFLDIRSPGLGDTAMYLCATSRNRQGRGNEKLFFGSGTQLSVL.

The chain uses TRBV12-3 or TRBV12-4 and TRBJ2-1; 7 bases line up with TRBD2. The CDR3 is made up of 16 amino acids. The V gene end was trimmed by 5 bases and the J gene end by 0 bases; junction bases not matched to a gene: 7. The CDR3 coding sequence is TGTGCCAGCAGTCACCTAGCGGCTAGCTCCTACAATGAGCAGTTCTTC. Translated, it gives CASSHLAASSYNEQFF.

The sample holds a few counts of this clonotype. The chain combines TRBV7-6 with TRBJ2-7; D gene uncertain. This CDR3 is built from 13 residues. Germline CDR1 reads SGHVS; CDR2 reads FNYEAQ. V gave up 4 bases and J gave up 3 bases, with 10 bases separating them. DNA of the CDR3: TGTGCCAGCAGCTCCTTCCAGGACTACGAGCAGTACTTC. Amino acids: CASSSFQDYEQYF.

This clonotype was detected only a few times. The V call is TRBV29-1, the J call TRBJ2-2; D not certain. The CDR3 extends over 14 amino acids. The V gene lost 3 bases and the J gene lost 1 base, with 9 bases spanning the gap. Germline V gene data show CDR1 as SQVTM and CDR2 as ANQGSEA. DNA of the CDR3: TGCAGCGTTGAGAAACAGTTGAACACCGGGGAGCTGTTTTTT. Translated: CSVEKQLNTGELFF.

This chain uses TRBV18 with TRBJ2-3; the D is unclear. The length of the CDR3 is 14 residues. Per germline, CDR1 KGHSH and CDR2 LQKENI. Trimming stripped 3 bases from V and 6 bases from J, with 13 bases between. For the CDR3, the DNA is TGTGCCAGCTCACCCCCAGGAGATGGCGATACGCAGTATTTT. Translated, it gives CASSPPGDGDTQYF.

This clonotype was seen more than once but under ten times. This chain uses TRBV7-9 with TRBJ2-1; 8 bases line up with TRBD1. Per germline, CDR1 SEHNR and CDR2 FQNEAQ (reference sequence). Trimming at V came to 1 base and at J to 2 bases, leaving 4 bases not matched to a gene. The CDR3 length is 16 residues. The CDR3 sequence is CASSLGQGAPYNEQFF. The CDR3 DNA sequence: TGTGCCAGCAGCTTAGGGCAGGGGGCCCCCTACAATGAGCAGTTCTTC.

The chain links TRBV6-2 or TRBV6-3 to TRBJ2-1; perhaps TRBD1 as D (5 bases). Germline values: CDR1 MNHEY, CDR2 SVGEGT. This CDR3 contains 15 residues. V dropped 7 bases and J dropped 7 bases, with 20 bases sitting between them. CDR3 residues: CASKPLSPGNNEQFF. The CDR3 DNA reads TGTGCCAGCAAACCCCTGAGCCCAGGGAATAATGAGCAGTTCTTC.

This clonotype showed up many times. CDR3 sequence (DNA): TGTGCCAGCAGCATACAGGGAGGGAGGCAGCCCCAGCATTTT. Amino acid sequence: CASSIQGGRQPQHF. This chain uses TRBV12-3 or TRBV12-4 with TRBJ1-5; a weak D match, TRBD1 (6 bases). V lost 6 bases, J lost 7 bases, and 16 bases lay in between. This CDR3 is built from 14 residues.

This clonotype appeared many times. The chain joins TRBV20-1 to TRBJ2-1; possible D gene TRBD2, 6 bases. Germline V gives CDR1 DFQATT, CDR2 SNEGSKA (reference sequence). Trimming took off 3 bases at V and 6 bases at J, with 15 bases between the two ends. This CDR3 spans 14 amino acids. The CDR3 sequence is CSASHSAGINEQFF. The DNA for the CDR3 is TGCAGTGCTAGCCATTCGGCGGGAATCAATGAGCAGTTCTTC.

V is TRBV4-3 and J is TRBJ2-7; D tentatively fits TRBD1 or TRBD2 (5 bases each). The germline V gene encodes CDR1 LGHNA and CDR2 YSLEER. V lost 2 bases, J lost 4 bases, and 15 bases lay in between. The CDR3 covers 15 residues. Written as DNA, the CDR3 is TGCGCCAGCAGCCAAACATGGGACCTTTATTACGAGCAGTACTTC. It yields the protein CASSQTWDLYYEQYF.

This clonotype occurred many times. The chain employs TRBV4-3 and TRBJ2-7, with unresolved D. This CDR3 region has 15 residues. V lost 0 bases and J 2 bases, leaving 11 bases between the germline ends. CDR1 is LGHNA, CDR2 YSLEER, per germline. The CDR3 here is CASSQDRRLTYEQYF. The DNA for the CDR3 is TGCGCCAGCAGCCAAGATCGCCGCTTAACCTACGAGCAGTACTTC.

This clonotype occurred many times. The chain couples TRBV6-2 or TRBV6-3 to TRBJ2-2; 9 nucleotides align to TRBD1. Germline CDR1 is MNHEY and CDR2 is SVGEGT. Losses at the gene ends were 6 bases for V and 6 bases for J; bases not matched to a gene: 5. This CDR3 comprises 14 residues. The DNA of the CDR3 is TGTGCCAGCAGAGCGGGACAGGGACCCGGGGAGCTGTTTTTT. It codes for CASRAGQGPGELFF.

This clonotype showed up just a few times. This chain connects TRBV6-5 to TRBJ1-1; 7 nucleotides agree with TRBD1. CDR1 is MNHEY, CDR2 SVGAGI, per germline. Germline trimming cut 2 bases from V and 1 base from J; bases unmatched to any gene: 7. The CDR3 runs to 16 residues. This chain's CDR3 is CASSYTQDRENTEAFF. As DNA, the CDR3 is TGTGCCAGCAGTTACACCCAAGACAGGGAGAACACTGAAGCTTTCTTT.